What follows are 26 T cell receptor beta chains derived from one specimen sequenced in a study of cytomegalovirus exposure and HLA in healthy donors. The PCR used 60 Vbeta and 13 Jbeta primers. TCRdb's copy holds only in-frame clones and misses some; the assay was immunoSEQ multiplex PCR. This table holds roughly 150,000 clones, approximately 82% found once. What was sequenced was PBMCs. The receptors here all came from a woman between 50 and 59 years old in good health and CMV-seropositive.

Here the CDR3 reads CASSQDRAGEQYF. CDR3 coding DNA: TGTGCCAGCTCACAGGACAGGGCGGGCGAGCAGTACTTC. V usage is TRBV18 and J usage is TRBJ2-7; the match to TRBD1 covers 8 bases. V shed 4 bases, J shed 6 bases, and the junction held 5 bases outside the gene matches. The length of the CDR3 is 13 residues. Germline V lookup: CDR1 KGHSH, CDR2 LQKENI.

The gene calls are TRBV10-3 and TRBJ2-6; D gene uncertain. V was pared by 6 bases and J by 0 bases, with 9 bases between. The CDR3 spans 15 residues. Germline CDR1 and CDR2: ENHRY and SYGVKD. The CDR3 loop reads CAIRIDNSGANVLTF. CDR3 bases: TGTGCCATCAGAATCGACAACTCTGGGGCCAACGTCCTGACTTTC.

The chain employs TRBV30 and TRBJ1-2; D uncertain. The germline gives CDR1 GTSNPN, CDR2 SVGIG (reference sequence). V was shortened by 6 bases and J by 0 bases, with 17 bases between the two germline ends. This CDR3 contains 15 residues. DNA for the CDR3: TGTGCCTGTCCCCGGGGAGGCGCAGCTAACTATGGCTACACCTTC. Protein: CACPRGGAANYGYTF.

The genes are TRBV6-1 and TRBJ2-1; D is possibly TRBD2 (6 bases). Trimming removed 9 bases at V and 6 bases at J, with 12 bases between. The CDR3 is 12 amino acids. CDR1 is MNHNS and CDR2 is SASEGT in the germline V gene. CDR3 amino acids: CASTLASNEQFF. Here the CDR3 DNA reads TGTGCCAGTACCCTAGCGAGCAATGAGCAGTTCTTC.

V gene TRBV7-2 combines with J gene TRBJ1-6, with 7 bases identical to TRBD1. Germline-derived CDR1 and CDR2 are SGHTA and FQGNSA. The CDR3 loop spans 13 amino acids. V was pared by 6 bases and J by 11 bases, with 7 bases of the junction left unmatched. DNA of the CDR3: TGTGCCAGCAGTCCTACAGGGGACCCACCCCTCCACTTT. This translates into CASSPTGDPPLHF.

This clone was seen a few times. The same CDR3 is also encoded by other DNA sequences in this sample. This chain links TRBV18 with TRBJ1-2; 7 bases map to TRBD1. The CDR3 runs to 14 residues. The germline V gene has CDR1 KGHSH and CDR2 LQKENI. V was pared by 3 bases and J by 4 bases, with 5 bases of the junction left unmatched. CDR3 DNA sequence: TGTGCCAGCTCACCGAGTAGGGACAGCTATGGCTACACCTTC. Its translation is CASSPSRDSYGYTF.

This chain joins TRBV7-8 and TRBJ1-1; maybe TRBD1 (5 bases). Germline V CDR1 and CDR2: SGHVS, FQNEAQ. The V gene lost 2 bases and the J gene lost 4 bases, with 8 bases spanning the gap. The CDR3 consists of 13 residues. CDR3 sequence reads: CASSLRQSTEAFF. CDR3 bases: TGTGCCAGCAGCTTAAGACAGTCCACTGAAGCTTTCTTT.

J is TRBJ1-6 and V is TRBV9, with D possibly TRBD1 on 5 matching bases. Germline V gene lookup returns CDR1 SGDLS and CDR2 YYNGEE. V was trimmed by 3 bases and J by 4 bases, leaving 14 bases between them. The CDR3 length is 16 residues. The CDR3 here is CASSGMTVPYNSPLHF. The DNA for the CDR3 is TGTGCCAGCAGCGGTATGACAGTTCCTTATAATTCACCCCTCCACTTT. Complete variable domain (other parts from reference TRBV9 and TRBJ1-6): DSGVTQTPKHLITATGQRVTLRCSPRSGDLSVYWYQQSLDQGLQFLIQYYNGEERAKGNILERFSAQQFPDLHSELNLSSLELGDSALYFCASSGMTVPYNSPLHFGNGTRLTVT.

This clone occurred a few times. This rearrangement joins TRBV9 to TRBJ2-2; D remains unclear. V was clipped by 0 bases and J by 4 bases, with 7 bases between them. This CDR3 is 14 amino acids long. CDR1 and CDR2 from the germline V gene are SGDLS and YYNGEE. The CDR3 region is CASSVEPSTGELFF. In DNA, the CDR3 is TGTGCCAGCAGCGTAGAGCCTAGCACCGGGGAGCTGTTTTTT.

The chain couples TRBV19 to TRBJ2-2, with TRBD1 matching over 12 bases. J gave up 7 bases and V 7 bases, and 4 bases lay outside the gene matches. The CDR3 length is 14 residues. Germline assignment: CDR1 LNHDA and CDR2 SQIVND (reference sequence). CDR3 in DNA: TGTGCCAGTACCGGGACAGGGGGCGGCGGGGAGCTGTTTTTT. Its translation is CASTGTGGGGELFF.

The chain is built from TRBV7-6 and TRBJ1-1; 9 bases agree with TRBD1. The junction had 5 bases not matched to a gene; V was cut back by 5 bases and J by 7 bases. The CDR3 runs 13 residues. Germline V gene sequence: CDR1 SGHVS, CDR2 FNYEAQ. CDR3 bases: TGTGCCAGCAGCCCGGACAGGGGAAATGAAGCTTTCTTT. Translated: CASSPDRGNEAFF. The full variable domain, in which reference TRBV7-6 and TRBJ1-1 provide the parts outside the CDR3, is GAGVSQSPRYKVTKRGQDVALRCDPISGHVSLYWYRQALGQGPEFLTYFNYEAQQDKSGLPNDRFSAERPEGSISTLTIQRTEQRDSAMYRCASSPDRGNEAFFGQGTRLTVV.

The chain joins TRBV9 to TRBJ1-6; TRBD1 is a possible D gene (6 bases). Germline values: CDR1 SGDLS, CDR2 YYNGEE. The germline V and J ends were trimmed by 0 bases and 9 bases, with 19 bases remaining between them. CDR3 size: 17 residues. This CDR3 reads CASSVARIQGFGSPLHF. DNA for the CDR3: TGTGCCAGCAGCGTAGCCCGAATCCAGGGGTTTGGTTCACCCCTCCACTTT. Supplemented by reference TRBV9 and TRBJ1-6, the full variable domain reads DSGVTQTPKHLITATGQRVTLRCSPRSGDLSVYWYQQSLDQGLQFLIQYYNGEERAKGNILERFSAQQFPDLHSELNLSSLELGDSALYFCASSVARIQGFGSPLHFGNGTRLTVT.

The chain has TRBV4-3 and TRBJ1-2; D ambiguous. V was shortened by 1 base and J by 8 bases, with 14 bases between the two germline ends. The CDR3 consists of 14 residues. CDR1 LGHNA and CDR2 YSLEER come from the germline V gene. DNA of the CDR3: TGCGCCAGCAGCCAAGTTGGATCCTTGGGCGGCTACACCTTC. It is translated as CASSQVGSLGGYTF.

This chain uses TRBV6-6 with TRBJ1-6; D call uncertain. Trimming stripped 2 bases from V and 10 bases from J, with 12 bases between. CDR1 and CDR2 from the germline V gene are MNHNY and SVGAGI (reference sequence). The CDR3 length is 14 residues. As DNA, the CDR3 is TGTGCCAGCAGTTACGAGACTGGGGAGTCACCCCTCCACTTT. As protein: CASSYETGESPLHF.

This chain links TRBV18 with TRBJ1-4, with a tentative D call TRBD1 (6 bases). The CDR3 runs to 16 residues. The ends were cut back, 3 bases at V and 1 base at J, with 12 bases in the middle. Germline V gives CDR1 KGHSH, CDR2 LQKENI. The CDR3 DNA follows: TGTGCCAGCTCACCGTCCAGGGGTGGAACTAATGAAAAACTGTTTTTT. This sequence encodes CASSPSRGGTNEKLFF.

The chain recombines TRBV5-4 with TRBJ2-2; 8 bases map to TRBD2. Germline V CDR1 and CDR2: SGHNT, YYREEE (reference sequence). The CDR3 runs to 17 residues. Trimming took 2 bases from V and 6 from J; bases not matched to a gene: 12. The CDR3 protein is CASSFSAGTRVPGELFF. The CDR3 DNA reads TGTGCCAGCAGCTTCTCTGCCGGGACTAGAGTGCCCGGGGAGCTGTTTTTT.

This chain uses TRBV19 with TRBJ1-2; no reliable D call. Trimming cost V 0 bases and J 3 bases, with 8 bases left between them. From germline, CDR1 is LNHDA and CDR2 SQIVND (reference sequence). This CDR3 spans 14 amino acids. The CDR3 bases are TGTGCCAGTAGTATAGACAGGAACTACTATGGCTACACCTTC. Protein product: CASSIDRNYYGYTF.

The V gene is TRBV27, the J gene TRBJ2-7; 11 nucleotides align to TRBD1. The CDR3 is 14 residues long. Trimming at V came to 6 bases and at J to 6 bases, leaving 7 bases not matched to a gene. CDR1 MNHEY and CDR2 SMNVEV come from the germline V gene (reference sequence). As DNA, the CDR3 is TGTGCCAGCAGGACTGGACAGGGGGCGGTCGAGCAGTACTTC. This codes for CASRTGQGAVEQYF.

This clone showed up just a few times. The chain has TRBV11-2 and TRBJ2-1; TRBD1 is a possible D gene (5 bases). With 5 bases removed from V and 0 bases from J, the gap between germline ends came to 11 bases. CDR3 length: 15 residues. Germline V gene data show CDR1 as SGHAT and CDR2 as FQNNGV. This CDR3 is CASSPKTASYNEQFF. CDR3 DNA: TGTGCCAGCAGCCCCAAGACAGCCTCCTACAATGAGCAGTTCTTC.

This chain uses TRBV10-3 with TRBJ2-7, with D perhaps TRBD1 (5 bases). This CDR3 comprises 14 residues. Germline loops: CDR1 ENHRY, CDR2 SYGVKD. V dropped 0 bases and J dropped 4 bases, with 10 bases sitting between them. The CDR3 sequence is CAISESFTGYEQYF. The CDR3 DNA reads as TGTGCCATCAGTGAGTCGTTTACAGGATACGAGCAGTACTTC.

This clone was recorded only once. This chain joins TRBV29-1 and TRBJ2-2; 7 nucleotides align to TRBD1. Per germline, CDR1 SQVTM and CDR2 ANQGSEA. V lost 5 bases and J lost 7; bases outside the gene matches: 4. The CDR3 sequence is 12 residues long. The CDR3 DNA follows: TGCAGCGTTCGCACAGGGGTCGGGGAGCTGTTTTTT. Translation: CSVRTGVGELFF.

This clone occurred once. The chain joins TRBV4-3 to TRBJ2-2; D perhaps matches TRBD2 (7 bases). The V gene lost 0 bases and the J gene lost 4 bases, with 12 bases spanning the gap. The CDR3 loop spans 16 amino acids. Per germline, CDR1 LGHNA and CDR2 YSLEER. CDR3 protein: CASSQDPRGGTGELFF. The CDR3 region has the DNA TGCGCCAGCAGCCAAGATCCAAGGGGGGGCACCGGGGAGCTGTTTTTT.

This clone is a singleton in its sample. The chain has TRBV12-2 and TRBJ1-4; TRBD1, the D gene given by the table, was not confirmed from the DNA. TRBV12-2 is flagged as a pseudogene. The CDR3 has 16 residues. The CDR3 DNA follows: TGTGCAAGTCGCTCTAACGACAGGGATAAGGGTGAAAAACTGTTTTTT. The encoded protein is CASRSNDRDKGEKLFF.

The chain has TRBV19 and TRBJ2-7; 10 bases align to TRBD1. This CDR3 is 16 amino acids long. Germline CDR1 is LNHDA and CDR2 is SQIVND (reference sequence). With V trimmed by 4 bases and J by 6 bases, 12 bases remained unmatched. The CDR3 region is CASSTSLTGGKSEQYF. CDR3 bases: TGTGCCAGTAGTACCTCCTTGACAGGGGGCAAGTCCGAGCAGTACTTC.

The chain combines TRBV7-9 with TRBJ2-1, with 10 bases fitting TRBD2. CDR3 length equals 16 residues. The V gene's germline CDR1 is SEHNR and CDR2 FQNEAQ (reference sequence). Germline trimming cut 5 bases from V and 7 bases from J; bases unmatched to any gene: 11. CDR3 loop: CASSGLAGGSLNEQFF. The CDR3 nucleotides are TGTGCCAGCAGCGGCTTAGCGGGGGGCTCATTGAATGAGCAGTTCTTC.

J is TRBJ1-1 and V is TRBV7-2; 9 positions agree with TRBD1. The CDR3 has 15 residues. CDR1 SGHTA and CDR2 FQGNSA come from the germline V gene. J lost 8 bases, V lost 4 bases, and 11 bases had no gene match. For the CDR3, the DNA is TGTGCCAGCAGCTCGGGACAGGGTTTGGGAGGGGAAGCTTTCTTT. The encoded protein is CASSSGQGLGGEAFF.